Listed here are 20 T cell receptor beta chains from one sample, sequenced in a study of cytomegalovirus exposure and HLA in healthy donors. Primers: 60 Vbeta forward and 13 Jbeta reverse. Clones were read by immunoSEQ multiplex PCR, and TCRdb kept only the in-frame ones, dropping some. The repertoire holds hundreds of thousands of clones, with about 90% as singletons. Sequencing was done on a sample of PBMCs. These receptors came from a woman between 18 and 29 years old in good health and CMV-seronegative.

This rearrangement joins TRBV2 to TRBJ1-3; D not resolved. This CDR3 has 13 amino acids. Germline V CDR1 and CDR2: SNHLY, FYNNEI. Trimming pared 11 bases from V and 0 bases from J, leaving 11 bases between. The CDR3 loop reads CAGSISSGNTIYF. The CDR3 DNA sequence: TGTGCCGGCTCCATAAGCTCTGGAAACACCATATATTTT.

This chain uses TRBV5-1 with TRBJ1-1; D is unresolved. Germline V gene lookup returns CDR1 SGHRS and CDR2 YFSETQ. V gave up 1 base and J gave up 1 base, with 8 bases separating them. The length of the CDR3 is 14 residues. The CDR3 DNA follows: TGCGCCAGCAGCTTGCTCGAGGGGAACACTGAAGCTTTCTTT. Protein product: CASSLLEGNTEAFF.

This clone was observed a few times. This chain joins TRBV5-6 and TRBJ2-5; tentative D call: TRBD2 (6 bases). The tail of the sequence fits TRBJ2-7 better, so the J call may be wrong. Germline CDR1 SGHDT, CDR2 YYEEEE. CDR3 length: 14 residues. CDR3 sequence: CASSPVGGAYEQYF. The CDR3 nucleotides are TGTGCCAGCAGCCCGGTGGGGGGAGCCTACGAGCAGTACTTC.

This chain connects TRBV12-5 to TRBJ2-1; 7 bases are shared with TRBD2. Losses at the gene ends were 5 bases for V and 4 bases for J; bases not matched to a gene: 11. Looked up from germline, CDR1 is LGHNT and CDR2 is FRNRAP. CDR3 size: 16 residues. CDR3 amino acids: CASGTQVAGFYNEQFF. As DNA, the CDR3 is TGTGCTAGTGGTACCCAGGTAGCGGGCTTTTACAATGAGCAGTTCTTC.

The chain carries TRBV6-1 and TRBJ2-7; D is perhaps TRBD1 (5 bases). In germline, CDR1 is MNHNS, CDR2 SASEGT. This CDR3 has 12 residues. Trimming removed 2 bases at V and 3 bases at J, with 5 bases between. The CDR3 region has the DNA TGTGCCAGCAGTGAAACAGGCTACGAGCAGTACTTC. Translation gives CASSETGYEQYF.

On this clone itself: This CDR3 is also generated by other DNA sequences in the sample. The J gene is TRBJ1-6, the V gene TRBV2; the D gene is possibly TRBD1 (6 bases). V was pared by 4 bases and J by 7 bases, with 14 bases between. This CDR3 comprises 15 residues. Germline values: CDR1 SNHLY, CDR2 FYNNEI. For the CDR3, the DNA is TGTGCCAGCAGTGTGAACAGGGTGCGAAATTCACCCCTCCACTTT. Residues: CASSVNRVRNSPLHF.

V usage is TRBV5-4 and J usage is TRBJ1-1; D is uncertain. The CDR3 is made up of 13 amino acids. The V and J ends lost 4 bases and 4 bases respectively, with 11 bases between them. Germline CDR1 is SGHNT and CDR2 is YYREEE (reference sequence). The CDR3 reads CASSPPGSTEAFF. The CDR3, as DNA: TGTGCCAGCAGCCCTCCAGGTAGCACTGAAGCTTTCTTT.

The chain is built from TRBV2 and TRBJ1-1; D is undetermined. The CDR3 is 14 residues long. The germline V and J ends were trimmed by 2 bases and 0 bases, with 7 bases remaining between them. CDR1 is SNHLY and CDR2 is FYNNEI in the germline V gene. The CDR3 spells CASSENSLNTEAFF. The CDR3 nucleotides read TGTGCCAGCAGTGAAAACAGCTTGAACACTGAAGCTTTCTTT. The variable domain in full, completed from reference TRBV2 and TRBJ1-1, reads EPEVTQTPSHQVTQMGQEVILRCVPISNHLYFYWYRQILGQKVEFLVSFYNNEISEKSEIFDDQFSVERPDGSNFTLKIRSTKLEDSAMYFCASSENSLNTEAFFGQGTRLTVV.

This chain joins TRBV9 and TRBJ1-2; no firm D call. CDR1 and CDR2 (germline): SGDLS, YYNGEE. The length of the CDR3 is 12 residues. Trimming cost V 4 bases and J 7 bases, with 11 bases left between them. CDR3 protein: CASSPIGSGYTF. CDR3 bases: TGTGCCAGCAGCCCCATCGGGAGTGGCTACACCTTC.

This CDR3 reads CASSHPGQTGELFF. The CDR3 bases are TGTGCCAGCAGCCATCCGGGACAGACCGGGGAGCTGTTTTTT. The chain employs TRBV2 and TRBJ2-2, with 7 bases fitting TRBD1. V gave up 6 bases and J gave up 5 bases; unmatched junction bases: 6. In germline, CDR1 is SNHLY, CDR2 FYNNEI. This CDR3 spans 14 amino acids.

The rearrangement joins TRBV18 to TRBJ1-5, with 9 bases fitting TRBD1. This CDR3 has 17 residues. J lost 10 bases, V lost 4 bases, and 17 bases had no gene match. From germline, CDR1 is KGHSH and CDR2 LQKENI. CDR3: CASSLNGQGTGIFPQHF. The CDR3 region has the DNA TGTGCCAGCTCACTCAACGGCCAAGGGACAGGGATATTTCCCCAGCATTTT.

The gene calls are TRBV6-4 and TRBJ2-3; no clear D gene. Per the germline V gene, CDR1 is MRHNA and CDR2 is SNTAGT. V lost 5 bases and J 4 bases, leaving 4 bases between the germline ends. The CDR3 extends over 11 amino acids. The CDR3 DNA sequence: TGTGCCAGCAGTTCAGCAGATACGCAGTATTTT. Translation gives CASSSADTQYF.

The V gene is TRBV2, the J gene TRBJ2-1, with 7 bases matching TRBD2. This CDR3 region has 17 residues. V was clipped by 0 bases and J by 0 bases; unmatched bases: 5. CDR1 and CDR2 (germline): SNHLY, FYNNEI. CDR3 loop: CASSEAREGSSYNEQFF. The CDR3 nucleotides are TGTGCCAGCAGTGAAGCGAGGGAGGGTAGCTCCTACAATGAGCAGTTCTTC. The full variable domain, completed using reference TRBV2 and TRBJ2-1, is EPEVTQTPSHQVTQMGQEVILRCVPISNHLYFYWYRQILGQKVEFLVSFYNNEISEKSEIFDDQFSVERPDGSNFTLKIRSTKLEDSAMYFCASSEAREGSSYNEQFFGPGTRLTVL.

This clone was picked up a small number of times. The rearrangement uses TRBV14 and TRBJ2-7; 7 bases match TRBD1. Unmatched junction bases numbered 7, after V lost 1 base and J lost 4 bases. Germline V gene lookup returns CDR1 SGHDN and CDR2 FVKESK. The CDR3 is made up of 15 amino acids. CDR3 protein: CASSQAGGPGYEQYF. The CDR3 region has the DNA TGTGCCAGCAGCCAAGCAGGGGGTCCTGGTTACGAGCAGTACTTC.

About this clone itself: One end of the junction varies from germline; a read error may be responsible. The gene calls are TRBV7-9 and TRBJ2-7, with D possibly matching TRBD1 (5 bases). Germline V gene data show CDR1 as SEHNR and CDR2 as FQNEAQ (reference sequence). The CDR3 extends over 13 amino acids. The CDR3 nucleotides are TGTTCCAGCAGCTCGACGACAGTCTACGAGCAGTACTTC. Residues: CSSSSTTVYEQYF. Drawing the rest from reference TRBV7-9 and TRBJ2-7, the complete variable domain is DTGVSQNPRHKITKRGQNVTFRCDPISEHNRLYWYRQTLGQGPEFLTYFQNEAQLEKSRLLSDRFSAERPKGSFSTLEIQRTEQGDSAMYLCSSSSTTVYEQYFGPGTRLTVT.

The rearrangement joins TRBV7-3 to TRBJ2-1, with 8 bases lining up with TRBD2. Trimming at V came to 1 base and at J to 0 bases, leaving 5 bases not matched to a gene. The CDR3 has 17 amino acids. In germline, CDR1 is SGHTA, CDR2 FQGTGA. CDR3 coding DNA: TGTGCCAGCAGCTTAAGGGCGGGGGGCGTCTCCTACAATGAGCAGTTCTTC. Translation: CASSLRAGGVSYNEQFF.

This sequence joins TRBV5-1 and TRBJ1-1; 8 bases match TRBD1. The junction had 6 bases not matched to a gene; V was cut back by 3 bases and J by 2 bases. This CDR3 spans 15 amino acids. Germline values: CDR1 SGHRS, CDR2 YFSETQ. The CDR3 reads CASSWATGGNTEAFF. The CDR3, as DNA: TGCGCCAGCAGCTGGGCCACAGGGGGAAACACTGAAGCTTTCTTT.

The chain joins TRBV29-1 to TRBJ1-2; D remains unclear. The V end lost 1 base, the J end lost 6 bases, and 9 bases lay between the germline ends. Looked up from germline, CDR1 is SQVTM and CDR2 is ANQGSEA. This CDR3 spans 12 amino acids. CDR3 amino acids: CSVEGREDGYTF. CDR3 nucleotide sequence: TGCAGCGTTGAAGGAAGGGAGGATGGCTACACCTTC.

The chain couples TRBV27 to TRBJ2-2, with 7 bases identical to TRBD2. The CDR3 has 16 residues. The trim removed 10 bases at V and 0 bases at J, leaving 11 bases unmatched. Germline values: CDR1 MNHEY, CDR2 SMNVEV (reference sequence). CDR3 residues: CATYWGGIPNTGELFF. The CDR3 bases are TGTGCCACCTATTGGGGAGGGATCCCGAACACCGGGGAGCTGTTTTTT.

The rearrangement links TRBV14 to TRBJ1-1, with unresolved D. The V gene's germline CDR1 is SGHDN and CDR2 FVKESK. V dropped 4 bases and J dropped 1 base, with 7 bases sitting between them. The CDR3 loop spans 13 amino acids. The CDR3 loop is CASSLTSNTEAFF. The CDR3 DNA reads as TGTGCCAGCAGCCTGACTTCGAACACTGAAGCTTTCTTT.